The sequence of this TCR beta chain was determined in a study of blood T cell repertoires in COVID-19 (dated by TCRdb to the early 2020s). Some background on the complete study: Samples from collaborators originated in the United States, Italy and Spain and spanned both the acute and convalescent phases of COVID-19. The prospective study material was composed of cDNA or gDNA derived from T cells, B-cell-depleted T cells, or PBMCs. Deeply sampled blood TCRbeta repertoires from subjects exposed to, actively infected with, or recovered from COVID-19 were included in the dataset. The repertoires were released in a freely available public database intended as a resource for research on the immune response to SARS-CoV-2. The samples were drawn from the first 160 participants of the ongoing ImmuneRACE study and from roughly 1,300 subjects provided by 6 global collaborators. Nearly every sample came with metadata listing a de-identified subject ID, COVID-19 status, age in years and sex. Where HLA class I and class II types were available, the types were taken from metadata supplied by the sample provider, not from assay-based typing.

TCRbeta CDR3 regions were amplified from genomic DNA using the immunoSEQ Assay, a bias-controlled multiplex PCR. Processing in the source paper ran as follows. The number of nucleated cells in each sample was estimated by amplification of reference gene primers within the assay. To quantify the absolute abundance of each unique TCRbeta CDR3 rearrangement, sequence reads were collapsed and filtered. For each sample, productive Simpson clonality was calculated as the square root of Simpson's diversity index across productive rearrangements. The table comes from immuneACCESS by way of TCRdb, which keeps in-frame sequences with V and J called. Part of the clones is missing from these tables; in studies checked, under half for an unresolved V gene and the rest for unknown reasons. From that table come the V and J calls and clone size; the DNA was used to work out D and trimming. This sample is represented by 200,000 to 250,000 clones; 75% to 90% of them were singletons. The ten largest make up roughly 3.7% of the sample.

Enrolling through a virtual design, the prospective study's participants ranged in age from about 18 to 89 years and lived across 20 to 25 United States geographic areas. In the prospective study, participants were assigned to cohorts based on the clinical history participants reported in a screening survey and a study questionnaire. Exposed participants had been in contact, within 2 weeks of entering the study, with a person who had a PCR-confirmed or clinician-diagnosed case of COVID-19. In the prospective study, whole blood, serum and a nasopharyngeal or oropharyngeal swab were collected from each participant by mobile phlebotomists. Participants in the prospective study had the option to provide additional blood draws and questionnaires over a 2-month period. Before DNA extraction, blood samples from the prospective study were shipped at room temperature or frozen. Broader findings and caveats from the paper: The amount of clinical and demographic metadata varied by source and participant and was provided uncurated.

The table lists this clone with a few counts. It has no known antigen specificity. The input lacks base qualities; no much larger clone sits a single base away. The CDR3, cysteine through phenylalanine, is 13 amino acids long. The only DNA kept is the CDR3, 39 bases in frame from the first base. Trimming removed 4 bases from V and 3 bases from J, leaving 10 bases between the germline ends. The germline V gene (reference sequence) gives CDR1 as LGHDT and CDR2 as YNNKEL. The TCR sequence derives from a woman younger than 45 who had been exposed to COVID-19. The specimen sequenced was PBMCs or T cells enriched from blood (not recorded which). In this chain, TRBV3-1 (or the pseudogene TRBV3-2) is recombined with TRBJ2-7, with TRBD2 perhaps the D gene, on 7 matching bases. For the CDR3, the sequence is CASSPRGGYEQYF. The DNA reads TGTGCCAGCAGCCCAAGGGGGGGCTACGAGCAGTACTTC.